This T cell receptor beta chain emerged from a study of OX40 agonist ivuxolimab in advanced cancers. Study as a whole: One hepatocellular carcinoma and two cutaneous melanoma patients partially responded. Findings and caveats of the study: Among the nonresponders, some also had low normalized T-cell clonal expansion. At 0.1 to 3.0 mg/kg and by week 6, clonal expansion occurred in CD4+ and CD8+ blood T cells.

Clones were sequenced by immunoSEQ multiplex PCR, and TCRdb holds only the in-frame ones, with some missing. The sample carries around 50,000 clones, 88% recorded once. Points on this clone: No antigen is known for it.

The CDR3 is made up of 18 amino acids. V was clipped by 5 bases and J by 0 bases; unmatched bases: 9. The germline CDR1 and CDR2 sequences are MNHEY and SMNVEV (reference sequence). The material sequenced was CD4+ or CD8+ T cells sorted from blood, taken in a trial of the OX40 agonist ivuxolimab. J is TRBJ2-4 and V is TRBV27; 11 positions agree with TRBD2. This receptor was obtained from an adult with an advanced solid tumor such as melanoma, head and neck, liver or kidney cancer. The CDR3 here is CASSGLIAGGIAKNIQYF. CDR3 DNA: TGTGCCAGCAGTGGGTTGATAGCGGGAGGGATAGCCAAAAACATTCAGTACTTC.